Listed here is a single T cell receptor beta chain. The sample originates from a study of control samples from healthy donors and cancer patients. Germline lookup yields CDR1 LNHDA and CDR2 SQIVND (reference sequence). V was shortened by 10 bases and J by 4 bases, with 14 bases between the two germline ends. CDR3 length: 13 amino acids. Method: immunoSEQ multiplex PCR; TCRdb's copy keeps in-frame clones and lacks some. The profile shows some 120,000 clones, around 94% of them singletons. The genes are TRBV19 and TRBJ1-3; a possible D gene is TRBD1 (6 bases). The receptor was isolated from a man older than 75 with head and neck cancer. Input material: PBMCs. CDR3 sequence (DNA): TGTGCCACCCGGCAAGGGGGAGGAAACACCATATATTTT. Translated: CATRQGGGNTIYF.